Listed here are 6 T cell receptor beta chains from one sample, sequenced in a study of regulatory T cells in long-lasting Graves disease. Documented time point: persistent/refractory GD, antithyroid drugs over 5 years with positive TRAb. TCR sequences were obtained from RNA taken from PBMCs. HTBI primers from iRepertoire and Arm-PCR of CDR3 regions yielded the TCR beta libraries. MiXCR, applied by TCRdb to the multiplex PCR reads, yields one record per CDR3 protein. The sample contains around 450,000 distinct CDR3 sequences, 20% to 25% of which appear only once. Sequenced material: peripheral blood mononuclear cells (PBMCs), taken when the disease was refractory, from a patient treated with antithyroid drugs. These TCRs come from a female donor with Graves disease.

This clonotype was recorded many times. The rearrangement uses TRBV11-2 and TRBJ2-5, with D hard to call. The CDR3 runs to 13 residues. The germline gives CDR1 SGHAT, CDR2 FQNNGV. V lost 2 bases and J lost 4, with 8 bases in between. CDR3 in DNA: TGTGCCAGCAGCTTATTTGATCGAGAGACCCAGTACTTC. Residues: CASSLFDRETQYF.

The genes are TRBV10-3 and TRBJ2-3; D might be TRBD2 (5 bases). The V gene lost 2 bases and the J gene lost 2 bases, with 17 bases spanning the gap. This CDR3 is built from 17 residues. Germline V gene lookup returns CDR1 ENHRY and CDR2 SYGVKD. The CDR3 DNA follows: TGTGCCATCAGTGAGAGTCACGGGAAGGGTCCCACAGATACGCAGTATTTT. It codes for CAISESHGKGPTDTQYF.

This chain uses TRBV20-1 with TRBJ2-1; 7 positions agree with TRBD1. The junction had 8 bases not matched to a gene; V was cut back by 0 bases and J by 3 bases. The CDR3 consists of 16 residues. CDR1 and CDR2 from the germline V gene are DFQATT and SNEGSKA (reference sequence). The chain's CDR3 is CSARDPPGQNYNEQFF. CDR3 bases: TGCAGTGCTAGAGATCCTCCGGGACAGAACTACAATGAGCAGTTCTTC.

This clonotype has at least ten counts. The chain couples TRBV10-3 to TRBJ1-6, with 8 bases identical to TRBD1. V gave up 6 bases and J gave up 2 bases; unmatched junction bases: 3. The germline V gene encodes CDR1 ENHRY and CDR2 SYGVKD. CDR3 length equals 15 residues. The CDR3 region is CAIRDRDPYNSPLHF. The CDR3 coding sequence is TGTGCCATCAGGGACAGGGATCCCTATAATTCACCCCTCCACTTT.

V gene TRBV5-1 combines with J gene TRBJ2-3; TRBD1 matches at 7 bases. This CDR3 has 14 amino acids. Per germline, CDR1 SGHRS and CDR2 YFSETQ. Trimming took 4 bases from V and 2 from J; bases not matched to a gene: 4. The CDR3 DNA follows: TGCGCCAGCAGCCCGGGACAGCACACAGATACGCAGTATTTT. It yields the protein CASSPGQHTDTQYF.

The CDR3: CASSLTKIYGYTF. The CDR3 DNA sequence: TGTGCCAGCAGCTTGACCAAGATCTATGGCTACACCTTC. The rearrangement joins TRBV5-4 to TRBJ1-2; no clear D gene. The CDR3 extends over 13 amino acids. Germline CDR1 reads SGHNT; CDR2 reads YYREEE (reference sequence). Trimming took 1 base from V and 4 from J, leaving 8 bases between them.